This entry lists 25 T cell receptor beta chains sequenced from one sample in a study of CD8 T cells in Susac syndrome. With random hexamers, reverse transcription was performed on about 0.45 to 1 ug of RNA. TCRdb independently ran MiXCR on the immunoSEQ multiplex PCR reads; one entry per CDR3 protein. The profile covers around 300,000 distinct CDR3 sequences, with about 82% appearing a single time and 0.2% to 0.25% taken by the ten largest. What was sequenced was CD8+ T cells from PBMCs. The receptors were gathered from a human donor with multiple sclerosis.

V is TRBV7-9 and J is TRBJ2-7; no definite D call. The CDR3 covers 12 residues. Trimming cost V 2 bases and J 3 bases, with 5 bases left between them. Germline V gives CDR1 SEHNR, CDR2 FQNEAQ (reference sequence). The CDR3 is CASSLFNYEQYF. The CDR3 DNA reads as TGTGCCAGCAGCTTATTTAACTACGAGCAGTACTTC. Drawing the rest from reference TRBV7-9 and TRBJ2-7, the complete variable domain is DTGVSQNPRHKITKRGQNVTFRCDPISEHNRLYWYRQTLGQGPEFLTYFQNEAQLEKSRLLSDRFSAERPKGSFSTLEIQRTEQGDSAMYLCASSLFNYEQYFGPGTRLTVT.

The genes are TRBV20-1 and TRBJ2-7, with a tentative D call TRBD1 (5 bases). V was cut by 0 bases and J by 4 bases, with 16 bases left in between. The CDR3 has 15 amino acids. Per germline, CDR1 DFQATT and CDR2 SNEGSKA (reference sequence). In DNA, the CDR3 is TGCAGTGCTAGAGATCTTAGGGGCTCTAGGTACGAGCAGTACTTC. Translated, it gives CSARDLRGSRYEQYF.

This sequence joins TRBV4-3 and TRBJ2-7, with TRBD2 matching over 7 bases. Trimming removed 5 bases from V and 2 bases from J; junction bases left unmatched: 12. Germline V gives CDR1 LGHNA, CDR2 YSLEER. This CDR3 has 16 residues. This CDR3 is CASSVGPSGQTYEQYF. DNA for the CDR3: TGCGCCAGCAGCGTGGGACCTAGCGGACAAACCTACGAGCAGTACTTC.

The chain carries TRBV6-7 and TRBJ2-1; D gene ambiguous. TRBV6-7 is an ORF, with its function uncertain. The CDR3 runs 18 residues. The V end was cut by 2 bases, the J end by 4 bases, with 21 bases between. CDR3 nucleotides: TGTGCCAGCAGTTACGCACGGGCTGGTCGATTCCTATACAATGAGCAGTTCTTC. Translating gives CASSYARAGRFLYNEQFF.

This sequence joins TRBV30 and TRBJ1-1; possible D gene TRBD1, 5 bases. Germline V gene lookup returns CDR1 GTSNPN and CDR2 SVGIG (reference sequence). V was shortened by 0 bases and J by 7 bases, with 15 bases between the two germline ends. The CDR3 totals 14 residues. This CDR3 reads CAWSVLSRDLEAFF. CDR3 nucleotide sequence: TGTGCCTGGAGTGTACTTTCCAGGGACCTTGAAGCTTTCTTT.

The chain combines TRBV7-9 with TRBJ2-1, with 7 bases matching TRBD2. CDR1 SEHNR and CDR2 FQNEAQ come from the germline V gene (reference sequence). The CDR3 is 16 amino acids. Trimming took 6 bases from V and 1 from J; bases not matched to a gene: 9. CDR3 residues: CASRPLAGPSYNEQFF. CDR3 nucleotides: TGTGCCAGCAGGCCATTAGCGGGCCCTTCCTACAATGAGCAGTTCTTC.

The J gene is TRBJ2-6, the V gene TRBV29-1; D is undetermined. CDR1 and CDR2 from the germline V gene are SQVTM and ANQGSEA. Trimming pared 0 bases from V and 3 bases from J, leaving 9 bases between. The CDR3 covers 15 residues. The CDR3 protein is CSVEEIGVGANVLTF. The CDR3 DNA sequence: TGCAGCGTTGAAGAAATTGGCGTTGGGGCCAACGTCCTGACTTTC. Full variable domain (missing parts from reference TRBV29-1 and TRBJ2-6): SAVISQKPSRDICQRGTSLTIQCQVDSQVTMMFWYRQQPGQSLTLIATANQGSEATYESGFVIDKFPISRPNLTFSTLTVSNMSPEDSSIYLCSVEEIGVGANVLTFGAGSRLTVL.

In this sample, this clonotype turned up once. The rearrangement uses TRBV10-2 and TRBJ1-3; 8 bases fit TRBD1. This CDR3 comprises 14 residues. J gave up 4 bases and V 5 bases, and 4 bases lay outside the gene matches. Germline V gene lookup returns CDR1 WSHSY and CDR2 SAAADI. As DNA, the CDR3 is TGCGCCAGCAGTTCAGGGGGCTTCGGAAACACCATATATTTT. As protein: CASSSGGFGNTIYF.

Only one count was recorded for this clonotype. The chain employs TRBV7-8 and TRBJ1-1; weak D call: TRBD1 (5 bases). Germline V lookup: CDR1 SGHVS, CDR2 FQNEAQ. Trimming removed 2 bases from V and 3 bases from J, with 10 bases in between. The CDR3 has 14 residues. In DNA form, the CDR3 reads TGTGCCAGCAGCTTAACCCCGGGGGACACTGAAGCTTTCTTT. Amino acids: CASSLTPGDTEAFF.

This chain uses TRBV30 with TRBJ1-1; no definite D call. V lost 4 bases to trimming and J lost 6 bases, with 15 bases between them. Germline V lookup: CDR1 GTSNPN, CDR2 SVGIG (reference sequence). The CDR3 has 13 amino acids. For the CDR3, the DNA is TGTGCCTGGAATTGGTTGGGGTCCGCTGAAGCTTTCTTT. Amino acids: CAWNWLGSAEAFF. The full variable domain, in which reference TRBV30 and TRBJ1-1 provide the parts outside the CDR3, is SQTIHQWPATLVQPVGSPLSLECTVEGTSNPNLYWYRQAAGRGLQLLFYSVGIGQISSEVPQNLSASRPQDRQFILSSKKLLLSDSGFYLCAWNWLGSAEAFFGQGTRLTVV.

J is TRBJ2-1 and V is TRBV24-1; TRBD2 matches at 8 bases. Germline V lookup: CDR1 KGHDR, CDR2 SFDVKD. The CDR3 loop spans 16 amino acids. V lost 3 bases to trimming and J lost 1 base; unmatched junction nucleotides: 4. CDR3 nucleotides: TGTGCCACCAGTGATACAGCGGGAGAATCCTACAATGAGCAGTTCTTC. Translated, it gives CATSDTAGESYNEQFF.

The chain uses TRBV27 and TRBJ2-7; the match to TRBD1 covers 9 bases. The CDR3 is 13 residues long. Germline-derived CDR1 and CDR2 are MNHEY and SMNVEV (reference sequence). Losses at the gene ends were 8 bases for V and 1 base for J; bases not matched to a gene: 3. The CDR3 loop is CASGGTGSYEQYF. The CDR3 nucleotides are TGTGCCAGCGGGGGGACAGGGTCCTACGAGCAGTACTTC.

This clonotype has just a few counts. The chain uses TRBV4-1 and TRBJ1-2; D gene uncertain. The germline V gene has CDR1 MGHRA and CDR2 YSYEKL. This CDR3 spans 16 amino acids. V lost 1 base to trimming and J lost 2 bases, with 14 bases between them. The CDR3: CASSQAPLQRNYGYTF. CDR3 bases: TGCGCCAGCAGCCAAGCACCATTACAGAGAAACTATGGCTACACCTTC.

The J gene is TRBJ2-7, the V gene TRBV11-2; D is uncertain. Trimming stripped 1 base from V and 6 bases from J, with 13 bases between. Germline assignment: CDR1 SGHAT and CDR2 FQNNGV. The CDR3 has 14 residues. The CDR3 nucleotides are TGTGCCAGCAGCTTAGTTGGCATTCTGATCGAGCAGTACTTC. Encoded protein: CASSLVGILIEQYF.

The rearrangement links TRBV9 to TRBJ2-1, with D possibly being TRBD1 (6 bases). This CDR3 region has 14 residues. Germline V gene data show CDR1 as SGDLS and CDR2 as YYNGEE. Between the trimmed V and J ends, which lost 5 bases and 4 bases, there was a span of 13 bases. DNA of the CDR3: TGTGCCAGCAGACAGGGAGCTTCTTACAATGAGCAGTTCTTC. Translating it yields CASRQGASYNEQFF. The variable domain in full, completed from reference TRBV9 and TRBJ2-1, reads DSGVTQTPKHLITATGQRVTLRCSPRSGDLSVYWYQQSLDQGLQFLIQYYNGEERAKGNILERFSAQQFPDLHSELNLSSLELGDSALYFCASRQGASYNEQFFGPGTRLTVL.

V is TRBV7-9 and J is TRBJ2-2; TRBD1 matches 8 bases. Germline V gives CDR1 SEHNR, CDR2 FQNEAQ (reference sequence). The junction had 6 bases not matched to a gene; V was cut back by 1 base and J by 5 bases. The CDR3 totals 16 residues. The CDR3 coding sequence is TGTGCCAGCAGCTTAGTCCGGACAGGGAAGACCGGGGAGCTGTTTTTT. Translated: CASSLVRTGKTGELFF.

The V and J genes are TRBV9 and TRBJ1-5; maybe TRBD1 (5 bases). Germline V lookup: CDR1 SGDLS, CDR2 YYNGEE. The ends were cut back, 0 bases at V and 3 bases at J, with 7 bases in the middle. CDR3 length: 14 residues. CDR3 sequence: CASSVGGDNQPQHF. The CDR3 coding sequence is TGTGCCAGCAGCGTAGGGGGGGACAATCAGCCCCAGCATTTT. Supplemented by reference TRBV9 and TRBJ1-5, the full variable domain reads DSGVTQTPKHLITATGQRVTLRCSPRSGDLSVYWYQQSLDQGLQFLIQYYNGEERAKGNILERFSAQQFPDLHSELNLSSLELGDSALYFCASSVGGDNQPQHFGDGTRLSIL.

The chain is built from TRBV7-9 and TRBJ2-2; TRBD2 matches at 12 bases. Trimming cost V 4 bases and J 4 bases; bases outside gene matches: 7. The CDR3 totals 17 residues. Germline CDR1 SEHNR, CDR2 FQNEAQ (reference sequence). CDR3 in DNA: TGTGCCAGCAGCTATCCACTAGCGGGAGGAGGCACCGGGGAGCTGTTTTTT. Translated: CASSYPLAGGGTGELFF.

The V call is TRBV10-3, the J call TRBJ2-1, with TRBD2 matching over 7 bases. V dropped 3 bases and J dropped 9; count of bases not matched to a gene: 11. This CDR3 comprises 15 residues. Germline V gene data show CDR1 as ENHRY and CDR2 as SYGVKD. DNA of the CDR3: TGTGCCATCAGTGACCTGGGGGGAGGGCCGAGTGAGCAGTTCTTC. Its protein product is CAISDLGGGPSEQFF.

The chain combines TRBV15 with TRBJ1-2, with D possibly being TRBD1 (6 bases). This CDR3 is 14 amino acids long. Germline CDR1 LNHNV, CDR2 YYDKDF (reference sequence). Between the trimmed V and J ends, which lost 3 bases and 4 bases, there was a span of 12 bases. CDR3 loop: CATSSNRASYGYTF. As DNA, the CDR3 is TGTGCCACCAGCAGTAACAGGGCTAGCTATGGCTACACCTTC.

The chain joins TRBV7-8 to TRBJ2-7; 13 nucleotides agree with TRBD2. Germline CDR1 SGHVS, CDR2 FQNEAQ. The CDR3 runs to 15 residues. Trimming removed 4 bases from V and 5 bases from J; junction bases left unmatched: 5. The CDR3 reads CASSSTSGRAHEQYF. The CDR3 DNA sequence: TGTGCCAGCAGCTCTACTAGCGGGAGGGCCCACGAGCAGTACTTC.

The J gene is TRBJ2-7, the V gene TRBV5-6; D may be TRBD2 (5 bases). The CDR3 length is 14 residues. The germline gives CDR1 SGHDT, CDR2 YYEEEE. V shed 4 bases and J shed 5 bases, with 16 bases lying between them. CDR3 in DNA: TGTGCCAGCAGCGATGGACTCGTAATGAACGAGCAGTACTTC. It specifies CASSDGLVMNEQYF.

The CDR3 is CASSLRLAGDPSYNEQFF. CDR3 nucleotides: TGTGCCAGCAGTTTACGACTAGCGGGAGACCCCTCCTACAATGAGCAGTTCTTC. The V gene is TRBV27, the J gene TRBJ2-1; 12 nucleotides line up with TRBD2. The CDR3 extends over 18 amino acids. V shed 2 bases and J 0 bases; nucleotides not matched to a gene: 5. The germline V gene encodes CDR1 MNHEY and CDR2 SMNVEV (reference sequence).

The chain recombines TRBV6-1 with TRBJ2-1; D may be TRBD1 (6 bases). This CDR3 region has 16 residues. V gave up 10 bases and J gave up 14 bases, with 33 bases separating them. Germline V gene lookup returns CDR1 MNHNS and CDR2 SASEGT. DNA for the CDR3: TGTGCCACCGACCCGCTAGCTGGATCCCCTAAAGGGGGAAAGTTCTTC. Its protein is CATDPLAGSPKGGKFF.

The chain is built from TRBV5-6 and TRBJ2-7, with 9 positions matching TRBD1. The CDR3 contains 16 residues. From germline, CDR1 is SGHDT and CDR2 YYEEEE. J was trimmed by 1 base and V by 3 bases; bases with no gene match: 8. The CDR3 DNA follows: TGTGCCAGCAGCTGGGGGACAGGGACAGTGTCCTACGAGCAGTACTTC. Protein: CASSWGTGTVSYEQYF.